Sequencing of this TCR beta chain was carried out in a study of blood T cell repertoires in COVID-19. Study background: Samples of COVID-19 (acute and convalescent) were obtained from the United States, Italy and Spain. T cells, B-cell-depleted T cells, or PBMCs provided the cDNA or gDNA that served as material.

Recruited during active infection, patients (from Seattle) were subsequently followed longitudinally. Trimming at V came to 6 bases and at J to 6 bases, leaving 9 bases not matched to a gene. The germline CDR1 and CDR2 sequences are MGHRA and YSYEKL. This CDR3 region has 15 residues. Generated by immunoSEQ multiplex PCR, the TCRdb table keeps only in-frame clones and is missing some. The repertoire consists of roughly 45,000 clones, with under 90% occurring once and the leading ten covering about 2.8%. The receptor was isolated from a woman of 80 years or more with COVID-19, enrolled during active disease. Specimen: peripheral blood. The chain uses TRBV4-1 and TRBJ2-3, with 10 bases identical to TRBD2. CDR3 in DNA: TGCGCCAGCAGAGCGACTAGCGGGTTGGGGGATACGCAGTATTTT. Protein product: CASRATSGLGDTQYF.